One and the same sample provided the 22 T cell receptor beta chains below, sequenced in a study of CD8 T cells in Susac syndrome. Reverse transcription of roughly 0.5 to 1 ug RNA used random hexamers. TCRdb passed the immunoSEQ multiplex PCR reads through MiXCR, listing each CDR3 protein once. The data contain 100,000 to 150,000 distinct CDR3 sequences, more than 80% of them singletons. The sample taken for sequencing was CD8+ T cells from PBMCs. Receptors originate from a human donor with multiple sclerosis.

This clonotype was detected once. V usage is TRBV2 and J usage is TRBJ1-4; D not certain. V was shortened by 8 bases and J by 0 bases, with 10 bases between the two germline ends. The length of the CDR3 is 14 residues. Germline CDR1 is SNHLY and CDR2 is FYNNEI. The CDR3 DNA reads TGTGCCAGCCGGGTTCGGCCAACTAATGAAAAACTGTTTTTT. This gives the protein CASRVRPTNEKLFF.

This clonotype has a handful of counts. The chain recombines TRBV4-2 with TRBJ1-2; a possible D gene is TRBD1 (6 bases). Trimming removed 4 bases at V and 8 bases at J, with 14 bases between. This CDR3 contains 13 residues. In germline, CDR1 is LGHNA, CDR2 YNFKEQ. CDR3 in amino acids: CASSPRGRWGYTF. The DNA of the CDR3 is TGTGCCAGCAGCCCCAGGGGACGGTGGGGCTACACCTTC.

The CDR3: CASSQPNQPQHF. The CDR3 coding sequence is TGTGCCAGCAGCCAACCCAATCAGCCCCAGCATTTT. This sequence joins TRBV14 and TRBJ1-5; no firm D call. V lost 2 bases, J lost 3 bases, and 2 bases lay in between. There are 12 residues in the CDR3. In germline, CDR1 is SGHDN, CDR2 FVKESK.

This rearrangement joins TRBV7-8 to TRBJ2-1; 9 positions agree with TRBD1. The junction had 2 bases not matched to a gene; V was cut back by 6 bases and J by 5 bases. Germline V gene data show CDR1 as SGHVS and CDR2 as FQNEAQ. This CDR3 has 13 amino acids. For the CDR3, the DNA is TGTGCCAGCAGGGGGACAGGGAACAATGAGCAGTTCTTC. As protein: CASRGTGNNEQFF.

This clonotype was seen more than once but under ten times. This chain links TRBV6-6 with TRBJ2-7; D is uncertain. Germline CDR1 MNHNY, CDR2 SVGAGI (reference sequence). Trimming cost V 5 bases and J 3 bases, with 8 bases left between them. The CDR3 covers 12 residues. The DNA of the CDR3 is TGTGCCAGCAGTCCCGGAAACTACGAGCAGTACTTC. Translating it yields CASSPGNYEQYF.

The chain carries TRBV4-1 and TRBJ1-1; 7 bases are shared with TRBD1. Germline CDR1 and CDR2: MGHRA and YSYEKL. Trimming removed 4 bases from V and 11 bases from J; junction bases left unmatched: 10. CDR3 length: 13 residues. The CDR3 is CASSPRIGTEAFF. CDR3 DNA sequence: TGCGCCAGCAGCCCTCGGATCGGGACAGAGGCTTTCTTT.

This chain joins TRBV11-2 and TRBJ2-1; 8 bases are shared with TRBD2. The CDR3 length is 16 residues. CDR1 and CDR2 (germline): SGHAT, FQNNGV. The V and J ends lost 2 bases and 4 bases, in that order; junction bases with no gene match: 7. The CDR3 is CASSLFGGGFYNEQFF. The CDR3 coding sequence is TGTGCCAGCAGCTTATTCGGCGGGGGGTTTTACAATGAGCAGTTCTTC.

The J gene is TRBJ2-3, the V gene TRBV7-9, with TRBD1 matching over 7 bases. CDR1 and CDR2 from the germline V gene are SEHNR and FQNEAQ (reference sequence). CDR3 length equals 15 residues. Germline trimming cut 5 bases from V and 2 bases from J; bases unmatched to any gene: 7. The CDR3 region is CASSDRDRLTDTQYF. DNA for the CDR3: TGTGCCAGCAGCGACCGGGACAGACTCACAGATACGCAGTATTTT.

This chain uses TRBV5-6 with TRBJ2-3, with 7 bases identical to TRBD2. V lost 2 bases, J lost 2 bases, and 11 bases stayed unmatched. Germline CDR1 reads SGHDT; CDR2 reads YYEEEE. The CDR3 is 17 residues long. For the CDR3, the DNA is TGTGCCAGCAGCTTTGGCCCGGGGCGGGGGATCACAGATACGCAGTATTTT. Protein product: CASSFGPGRGITDTQYF.

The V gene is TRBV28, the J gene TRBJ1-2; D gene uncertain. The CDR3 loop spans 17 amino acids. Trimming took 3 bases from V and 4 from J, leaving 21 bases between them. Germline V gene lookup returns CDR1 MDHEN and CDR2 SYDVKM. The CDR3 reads CASSFLGMSKPPYGYTF. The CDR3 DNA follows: TGTGCCAGCAGTTTTCTCGGGATGTCCAAGCCCCCCTATGGCTACACCTTC.

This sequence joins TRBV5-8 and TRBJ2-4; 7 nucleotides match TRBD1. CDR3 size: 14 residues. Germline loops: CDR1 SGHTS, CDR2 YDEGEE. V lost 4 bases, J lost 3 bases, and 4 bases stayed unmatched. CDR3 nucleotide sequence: TGTGCCAGCAGCCTCCGGGACAGCAAAAACATTCAGTACTTC. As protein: CASSLRDSKNIQYF.

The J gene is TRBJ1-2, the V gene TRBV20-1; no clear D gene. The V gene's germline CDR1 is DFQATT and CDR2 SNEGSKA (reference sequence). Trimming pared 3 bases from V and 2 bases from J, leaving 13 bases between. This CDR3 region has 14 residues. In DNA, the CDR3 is TGCAGTGCTAGGACGCCGACACTCAACTATGGCTACACCTTC. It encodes CSARTPTLNYGYTF.

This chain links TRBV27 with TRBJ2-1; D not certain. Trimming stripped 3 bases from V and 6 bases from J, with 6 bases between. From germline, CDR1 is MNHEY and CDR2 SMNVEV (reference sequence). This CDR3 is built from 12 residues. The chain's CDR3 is CASSFVGNEQFF. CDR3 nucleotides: TGTGCCAGCAGTTTCGTGGGCAATGAGCAGTTCTTC.

The CDR3, as DNA: TGCGCCAGCAGCACCTGGACTAGCGTAGCCGCTAGCACAGATACGCAGTATTTT. Its protein product is CASSTWTSVAASTDTQYF. This chain links TRBV5-1 with TRBJ2-3; the match to TRBD2 covers 9 bases. Germline CDR1 SGHRS, CDR2 YFSETQ. Trimming removed 4 bases from V and 0 bases from J; junction bases left unmatched: 12. This CDR3 contains 18 residues.

This CDR3 is CASRTSGSGNTIYF. The CDR3 DNA reads TGTGCCAGCAGAACCTCGGGGTCTGGAAACACCATATATTTT. The chain couples TRBV27 to TRBJ1-3, with D unresolved. This CDR3 spans 14 amino acids. From germline, CDR1 is MNHEY and CDR2 SMNVEV (reference sequence). Trimming left V 6 bases short and J 1 base short, with 10 bases between.

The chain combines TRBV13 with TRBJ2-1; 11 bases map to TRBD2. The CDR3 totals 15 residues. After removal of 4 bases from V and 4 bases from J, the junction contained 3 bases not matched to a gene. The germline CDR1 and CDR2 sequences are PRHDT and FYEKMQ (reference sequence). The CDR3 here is CASSSASGGYNEQFF. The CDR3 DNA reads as TGTGCCAGCAGCTCGGCTAGCGGGGGGTACAATGAGCAGTTCTTC.

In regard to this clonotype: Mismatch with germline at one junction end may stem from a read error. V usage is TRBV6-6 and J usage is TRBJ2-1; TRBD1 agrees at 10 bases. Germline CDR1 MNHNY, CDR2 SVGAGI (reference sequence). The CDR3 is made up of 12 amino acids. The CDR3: CASSYRDRGVIF. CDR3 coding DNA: TGTGCCAGCAGTTACAGGGACAGGGGAGTGATCTTC.

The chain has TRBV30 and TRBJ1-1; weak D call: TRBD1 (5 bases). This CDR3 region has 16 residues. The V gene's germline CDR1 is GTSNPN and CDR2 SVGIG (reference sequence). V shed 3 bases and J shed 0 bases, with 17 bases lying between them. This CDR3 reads CAWSPKLYRLNTEAFF. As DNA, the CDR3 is TGTGCCTGGAGCCCAAAACTATACAGGTTGAACACTGAAGCTTTCTTT.

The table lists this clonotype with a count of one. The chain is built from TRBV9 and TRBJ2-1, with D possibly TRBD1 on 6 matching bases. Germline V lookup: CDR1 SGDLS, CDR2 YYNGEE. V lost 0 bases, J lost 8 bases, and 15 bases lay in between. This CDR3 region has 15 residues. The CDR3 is CASSVASLAGDEQFF. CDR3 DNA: TGTGCCAGCAGCGTAGCTTCCTTAGCAGGGGATGAGCAGTTCTTC.

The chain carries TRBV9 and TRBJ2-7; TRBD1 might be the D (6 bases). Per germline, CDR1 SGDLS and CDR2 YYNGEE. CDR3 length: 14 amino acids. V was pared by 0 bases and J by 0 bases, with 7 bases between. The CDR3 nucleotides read TGTGCCAGCAGCGTAGGACAGGCCTCCTACGAGCAGTACTTC. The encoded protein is CASSVGQASYEQYF.

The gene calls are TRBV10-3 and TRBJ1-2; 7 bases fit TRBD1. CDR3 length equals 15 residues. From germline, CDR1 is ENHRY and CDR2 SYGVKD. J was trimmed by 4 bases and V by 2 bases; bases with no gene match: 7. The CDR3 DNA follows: TGTGCCATCAGTGAGACCCGGGACAGCCTCTATGGCTACACCTTC. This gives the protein CAISETRDSLYGYTF.

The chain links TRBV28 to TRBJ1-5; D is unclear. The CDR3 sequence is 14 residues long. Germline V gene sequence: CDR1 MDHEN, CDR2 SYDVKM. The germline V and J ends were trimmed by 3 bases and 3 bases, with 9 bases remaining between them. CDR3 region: CASSFRGNNQPQHF. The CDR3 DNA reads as TGTGCCAGCAGTTTTCGAGGGAACAATCAGCCCCAGCATTTT.